These 9 T cell receptor beta chains were all obtained from the same sample, sequenced in a study of blood T cell repertoires in COVID-19. Measured with immunoSEQ multiplex PCR; TCRdb has only the in-frame clones, and not every one. The profile covers 200,000 to 300,000 clones, with around nine tenths appearing a single time and around 5.1% taken by the ten largest. Input material: peripheral blood. These receptors originate from an older woman with COVID-19, enrolled during active disease.

A note on this clone: The junction and the germline gene differ at one end; a read error may be behind it. The rearrangement joins TRBV7-3 to TRBJ2-7, with TRBD1 matching over 8 bases. Germline values: CDR1 SGHTA, CDR2 FQGTGA. This CDR3 comprises 15 residues. This CDR3 is CASSLHRPGGYGQYF. The CDR3 region has the DNA TGTGCCAGCAGCTTACATAGGCCAGGGGGCTACGGGCAGTACTTC.

CDR3 in amino acids: CAWSALRNQPQHF. CDR3 nucleotides: TGTGCCTGGAGTGCCCTTCGCAATCAGCCCCAGCATTTT. The V call is TRBV30, the J call TRBJ1-5; no definite D call. V gave up 1 base and J gave up 2 bases, with 6 bases separating them. The CDR3 is 13 residues long. Germline lookup yields CDR1 GTSNPN and CDR2 SVGIG (reference sequence).

This clone was counted once. The V call is TRBV6-2 or TRBV6-3, the J call TRBJ1-1; no firm D call. Germline assignment: CDR1 MNHEY and CDR2 SVGEGT. CDR3 length: 14 amino acids. V lost 5 bases and J lost 2, with 12 bases in between. Here the CDR3 DNA reads TGTGCCAGCAGTCGCCTTCGGGGAAACACTGAAGCTTTCTTT. Protein product: CASSRLRGNTEAFF.

J is TRBJ1-2 and V is TRBV2; 11 bases agree with TRBD1. Germline loops: CDR1 SNHLY, CDR2 FYNNEI. CDR3 length equals 15 residues. Unmatched junction bases numbered 8, after V lost 6 bases and J lost 5 bases. This chain's CDR3 is CASSGQGARRYGYTF. CDR3 in DNA: TGTGCCAGCAGCGGACAGGGGGCGCGGAGGTATGGCTACACCTTC.

The genes are TRBV21-1 and TRBJ2-1; TRBD2 is taken as the D call from the table, unchecked against the DNA. TRBV21-1 is recorded as a pseudogene. The CDR3 runs 17 residues. This CDR3 reads CASSGEVRREGRNEQFF. CDR3 bases: TGTGCCAGCAGCGGCGAGGTACGGCGGGAGGGCCGCAATGAGCAGTTCTTC.

V usage is TRBV4-1 and J usage is TRBJ2-2, with 7 bases that match TRBD2. The V gene end was trimmed by 0 bases and the J gene end by 2 bases; junction bases not matched to a gene: 6. The CDR3 runs to 17 residues. Germline CDR1 and CDR2: MGHRA and YSYEKL. The CDR3 sequence: CASSQERGRANTGELFF. The CDR3 bases are TGCGCCAGCAGCCAAGAGCGGGGGAGGGCTAACACCGGGGAGCTGTTTTTT.

V usage is TRBV7-9 and J usage is TRBJ1-1; D remains unclear. CDR3 length: 13 amino acids. Trimming cost V 5 bases and J 6 bases, with 13 bases left between them. The V gene's germline CDR1 is SEHNR and CDR2 FQNEAQ (reference sequence). CDR3 nucleotide sequence: TGTGCCAGCAGCCCCGCTGGGAGGGCTGAAGCTTTCTTT. This gives the protein CASSPAGRAEAFF. Drawing the rest from reference TRBV7-9 and TRBJ1-1, the complete variable domain is DTGVSQNPRHKITKRGQNVTFRCDPISEHNRLYWYRQTLGQGPEFLTYFQNEAQLEKSRLLSDRFSAERPKGSFSTLEIQRTEQGDSAMYLCASSPAGRAEAFFGQGTRLTVV.

V gene TRBV5-1 combines with J gene TRBJ2-7, with TRBD1 matching 9 bases. The CDR3 runs 15 residues. Germline V gene sequence: CDR1 SGHRS, CDR2 YFSETQ. The J segment lost 4 bases and the V segment lost 3 bases, leaving 8 bases of the junction unmatched. The CDR3: CASSYPGQGLYEQYF. DNA of the CDR3: TGCGCCAGCAGCTACCCGGGACAGGGTCTTTACGAGCAGTACTTC. Full variable domain (outside the CDR3, taken from reference TRBV5-1 and TRBJ2-7): KAGVTQTPRYLIKTRGQQVTLSCSPISGHRSVSWYQQTPGQGLQFLFEYFSETQRNKGNFPGRFSGRQFSNSRSEMNVSTLELGDSALYLCASSYPGQGLYEQYFGPGTRLTVT.

The chain links TRBV12-3 or TRBV12-4 to TRBJ2-5, with 7 positions matching TRBD1. This CDR3 has 13 amino acids. V lost 5 bases and J lost 5; bases outside the gene matches: 5. CDR3 loop: CASSPLQGETQYF. The CDR3 DNA is TGTGCCAGCAGTCCCCTACAGGGGGAGACCCAGTACTTC.